This T cell receptor beta chain was profiled in a study of cytomegalovirus exposure and HLA in healthy donors. Use of 60 Vbeta and 13 Jbeta primers characterized the PCR. Method: immunoSEQ multiplex PCR; TCRdb's copy keeps in-frame clones and lacks some. This table holds about 110,000 clones. Trimming removed 0 bases from V and 7 bases from J; junction bases left unmatched: 5. This CDR3 contains 14 residues. Germline values: CDR1 GTSNPN, CDR2 SVGIG (reference sequence). This chain joins TRBV30 and TRBJ1-4; 7 nucleotides agree with TRBD1. The sample comprised PBMCs. This receptor was identified in a man aged 40-49 years in good health and CMV-seropositive. The CDR3 protein is CAWSVQGGGEKLFF. DNA for the CDR3: TGTGCCTGGAGTGTACAAGGGGGCGGTGAAAAACTGTTTTTT. The full variable domain, its missing parts supplied by reference TRBV30 and TRBJ1-4, is SQTIHQWPATLVQPVGSPLSLECTVEGTSNPNLYWYRQAAGRGLQLLFYSVGIGQISSEVPQNLSASRPQDRQFILSSKKLLLSDSGFYLCAWSVQGGGEKLFFGSGTQLSVL.